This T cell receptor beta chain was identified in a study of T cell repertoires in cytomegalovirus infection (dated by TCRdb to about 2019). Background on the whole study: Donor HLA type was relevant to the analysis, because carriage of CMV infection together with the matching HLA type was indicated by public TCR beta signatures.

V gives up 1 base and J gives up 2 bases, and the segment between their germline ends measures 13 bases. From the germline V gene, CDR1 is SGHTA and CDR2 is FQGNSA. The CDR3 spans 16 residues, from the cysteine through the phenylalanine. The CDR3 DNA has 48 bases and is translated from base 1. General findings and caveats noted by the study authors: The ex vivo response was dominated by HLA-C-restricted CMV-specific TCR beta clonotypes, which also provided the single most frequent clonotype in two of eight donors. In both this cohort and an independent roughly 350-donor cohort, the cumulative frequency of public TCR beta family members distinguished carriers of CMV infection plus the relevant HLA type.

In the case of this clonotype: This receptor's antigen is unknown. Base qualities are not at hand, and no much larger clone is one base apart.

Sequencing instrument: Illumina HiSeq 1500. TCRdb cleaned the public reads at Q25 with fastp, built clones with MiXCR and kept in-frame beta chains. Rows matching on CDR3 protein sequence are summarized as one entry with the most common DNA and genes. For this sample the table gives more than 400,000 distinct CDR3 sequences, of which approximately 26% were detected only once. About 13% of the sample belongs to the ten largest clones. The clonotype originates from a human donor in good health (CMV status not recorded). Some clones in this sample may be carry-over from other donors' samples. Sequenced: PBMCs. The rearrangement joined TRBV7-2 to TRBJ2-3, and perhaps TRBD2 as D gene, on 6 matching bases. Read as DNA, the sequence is TGTGCCAGCAGCTTAGTGGGGACTGCGAACACAGATACGCAGTATTTT. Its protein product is CASSLVGTANTDTQYF.